One and the same sample provided the 9 T cell receptor beta chains below, sequenced in a study of regulatory T cells. Their target antigens are unknown. General study points: Hydrophobic residues at CDR3 positions 6 and 7 were enriched in conventional CD4+ T cells of CD3G-deficient patients.

Primers: 52 TRBV forward and 13 TRBJ reverse. The repertoire was sequenced with immunoSEQ multiplex PCR; TCRdb's copy has only in-frame clones and lacks some. Among around 29,000 clones listed, nearly 95% were seen once. Sequencing used conventional CD4+ T cells sorted from blood. Receptor source: a child aged 2-15 years with CD3G deficiency.

About this clone itself: This same CDR3 is encoded by further DNA sequences in the sample. The chain carries TRBV7-9 and TRBJ2-2, with D possibly matching TRBD2 (6 bases). The CDR3 length is 14 residues. From germline, CDR1 is SEHNR and CDR2 FQNEAQ (reference sequence). V lost 3 bases and J lost 4, with 9 bases in between. The CDR3 region is CASSFGGRTGELFF. CDR3 coding DNA: TGTGCCAGCAGCTTCGGGGGTCGCACCGGGGAGCTGTTTTTT.

This chain joins TRBV5-1 and TRBJ2-2, with 9 nucleotides matching TRBD2. V trimming: 2 bases; J trimming: 6 bases; junction bases outside the gene matches: 8. The CDR3 totals 16 residues. Germline lookup yields CDR1 SGHRS and CDR2 YFSETQ. The CDR3 nucleotides are TGCGCCAGCAGCTTTCGCGCGGGAGGGCTTCCCGGGGAGCTGTTTTTT. It is translated as CASSFRAGGLPGELFF.

A note on this clone: Other DNA sequences from this sample encode an identical CDR3 as well. The V call is TRBV5-1, the J call TRBJ2-3, with TRBD2 matching over 10 bases. V dropped 1 base and J dropped 2; count of bases not matched to a gene: 1. Germline V gene sequence: CDR1 SGHRS, CDR2 YFSETQ. This CDR3 contains 15 residues. CDR3 protein: CASSLLAGVTDTQYF. The CDR3 bases are TGCGCCAGCAGCTTGCTAGCGGGAGTCACAGATACGCAGTATTTT. The variable domain in full, completed from reference TRBV5-1 and TRBJ2-3, reads KAGVTQTPRYLIKTRGQQVTLSCSPISGHRSVSWYQQTPGQGLQFLFEYFSETQRNKGNFPGRFSGRQFSNSRSEMNVSTLELGDSALYLCASSLLAGVTDTQYFGPGTRLTVL.

The V gene is TRBV7-9, the J gene TRBJ2-5, with TRBD2 matching over 9 bases. This CDR3 contains 15 residues. CDR1 SEHNR and CDR2 FQNEAQ come from the germline V gene (reference sequence). After removal of 0 bases from V and 4 bases from J, the junction contained 3 bases not matched to a gene. The CDR3 DNA sequence: TGTGCCAGCAGCTTAGCGGGACTAGCCATAGAGACCCAGTACTTC. Its protein product is CASSLAGLAIETQYF.

The chain has TRBV28 and TRBJ2-7, with 7 positions matching TRBD2. Germline assignment: CDR1 MDHEN and CDR2 SYDVKM. V gave up 1 base and J gave up 3 bases; unmatched junction bases: 6. This CDR3 has 15 residues. This chain's CDR3 is CASSLSMGGGYEQYF. In nucleotides, the CDR3 is TGTGCCAGCAGTTTATCCATGGGGGGGGGCTACGAGCAGTACTTC.

The chain combines TRBV28 with TRBJ1-2; D remains ambiguous. Looked up from germline, CDR1 is MDHEN and CDR2 is SYDVKM. Trimming took off 4 bases at V and 6 bases at J, with 15 bases between the two ends. CDR3 size: 14 residues. DNA for the CDR3: TGTGCCAGCAGTTCCCCAGCCGACCTAAATGGCTACACCTTC. Its translation is CASSSPADLNGYTF.

The CDR3 sequence: CASSLLGTGAYEQYF. In DNA form, the CDR3 reads TGTGCCAGCAGCTTACTAGGGACAGGGGCCTACGAGCAGTACTTC. V usage is TRBV11-2 and J usage is TRBJ2-7, with TRBD1 matching 10 bases. Germline trimming cut 2 bases from V and 2 bases from J; bases unmatched to any gene: 3. From germline, CDR1 is SGHAT and CDR2 FQNNGV. This CDR3 contains 15 residues.

V is TRBV6-1 and J is TRBJ2-2, with 9 bases matching TRBD1. CDR1 and CDR2 (germline): MNHNS, SASEGT. This CDR3 comprises 14 residues. J lost 6 bases, V lost 6 bases, and 5 bases had no gene match. The chain's CDR3 is CASSPGQGSGELFF. The CDR3 DNA sequence: TGTGCCAGCAGCCCGGGACAGGGCTCCGGGGAGCTGTTTTTT.

The gene calls are TRBV28 and TRBJ1-2; D gene uncertain. The CDR3 is 13 residues long. Trimming shortened V by 7 bases and J by 2 bases, and 11 bases separated the two germline ends. Germline V CDR1 and CDR2: MDHEN, SYDVKM. In DNA form, the CDR3 reads TGTGCCAGCAAACGGAGAGACAACTATGGCTACACCTTC. Residues: CASKRRDNYGYTF.